The clone carrying this TCR beta chain was recorded at least ten times. From the 5' RACE reads, TCRdb called clonotypes with MiXCR, one entry per CDR3 protein. The table lists tens of thousands of distinct CDR3 sequences, 4% to 4.5% of them singletons. This sample was taken from a study of early T cells in non-severe SARS-CoV-2 infection. The CDR3 extends over 16 amino acids. Germline V lookup: CDR1 SGHAT, CDR2 FQNNGV. V was clipped by 6 bases and J by 3 bases, with 18 bases between them. The chain uses TRBV11-2 and TRBJ2-1; a possible D gene is TRBD1 (5 bases). The sample consisted of whole blood. The sequence was collected from an adult who was a healthcare worker with PCR-confirmed SARS-CoV-2 infection or an uninfected control (not recorded which). CDR3 sequence: CASSLSTGVGYNEQFF. CDR3 DNA: TGTGCCAGCAGTCTATCCACAGGTGTGGGCTACAATGAGCAGTTCTTC.